This T cell receptor (beta chain) was recovered during a study of blood T cell repertoires in COVID-19. Study at large: From T cells, B-cell-depleted T cells, or PBMCs came the material, which was cDNA or gDNA.

Participants were aged roughly 18 to 100 years from roughly 25 US areas. Each participant's cohort was designated according to participant-reported clinical history. Clones were read by immunoSEQ multiplex PCR, and TCRdb kept only the in-frame ones, dropping some. The repertoire includes roughly 140,000 clones, 70% to 90% of them detected once, and approximately 1.2% sits in the top ten. Deletions cut 5 bases from V and 5 bases from J, with 12 bases between. This CDR3 region has 13 residues. Germline assignment: CDR1 MNHEY and CDR2 SMNVEV (reference sequence). V gene TRBV27 combines with J gene TRBJ1-1; D may be TRBD1 (6 bases). The TCR sequence derives from a woman aged 30 to 39 with acute COVID-19. The sequenced material came from PBMCs or T cells enriched from blood (not recorded which). CDR3 sequence: CASSHLQGTEAFF. The CDR3 DNA sequence: TGTGCCAGCAGTCACCTACAGGGAACTGAAGCTTTCTTT.